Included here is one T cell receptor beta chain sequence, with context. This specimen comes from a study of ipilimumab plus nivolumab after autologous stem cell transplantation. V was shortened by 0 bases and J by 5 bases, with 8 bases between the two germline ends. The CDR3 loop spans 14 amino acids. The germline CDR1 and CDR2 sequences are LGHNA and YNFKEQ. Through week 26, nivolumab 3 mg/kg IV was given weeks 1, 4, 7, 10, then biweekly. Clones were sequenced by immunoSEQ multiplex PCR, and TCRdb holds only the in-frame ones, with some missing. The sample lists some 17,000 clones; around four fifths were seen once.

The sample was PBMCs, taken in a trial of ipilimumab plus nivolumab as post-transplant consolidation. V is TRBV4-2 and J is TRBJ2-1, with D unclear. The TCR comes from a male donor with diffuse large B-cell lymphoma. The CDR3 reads CASSQDPTHNEQFF. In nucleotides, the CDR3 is TGTGCCAGCAGCCAAGATCCCACCCACAATGAGCAGTTCTTC.